The present entry profiles one T cell receptor (beta chain) with its context. Its target is unknown. The method was immunoSEQ multiplex PCR; TCRdb's version includes in-frame clones alone and lacks a portion of them. The top ten hold roughly 2.7% of the sample, which has roughly 56,000 clones, roughly 86% seen once. This sample was taken from a study of OX40 agonist ivuxolimab in advanced cancers. The study's findings and limits: Low normalized clonal expansion also occurred in some nonresponding patients.

The CDR3 covers 14 residues. Germline lookup yields CDR1 LGHNA and CDR2 YNFKEQ. Trimming shortened V by 1 base and J by 4 bases, and 10 bases separated the two germline ends. The receptor was derived from an adult with an advanced solid tumor such as melanoma, head and neck, liver or kidney cancer. The sample was CD4+ or CD8+ T cells sorted from blood, taken in a trial of the OX40 agonist ivuxolimab. The chain is built from TRBV4-2 and TRBJ2-5; no definite D call. In DNA form, the CDR3 reads TGTGCCAGCAGCCAAGTCCAGAGCCCAGAGACCCAGTACTTC. Translating gives CASSQVQSPETQYF.